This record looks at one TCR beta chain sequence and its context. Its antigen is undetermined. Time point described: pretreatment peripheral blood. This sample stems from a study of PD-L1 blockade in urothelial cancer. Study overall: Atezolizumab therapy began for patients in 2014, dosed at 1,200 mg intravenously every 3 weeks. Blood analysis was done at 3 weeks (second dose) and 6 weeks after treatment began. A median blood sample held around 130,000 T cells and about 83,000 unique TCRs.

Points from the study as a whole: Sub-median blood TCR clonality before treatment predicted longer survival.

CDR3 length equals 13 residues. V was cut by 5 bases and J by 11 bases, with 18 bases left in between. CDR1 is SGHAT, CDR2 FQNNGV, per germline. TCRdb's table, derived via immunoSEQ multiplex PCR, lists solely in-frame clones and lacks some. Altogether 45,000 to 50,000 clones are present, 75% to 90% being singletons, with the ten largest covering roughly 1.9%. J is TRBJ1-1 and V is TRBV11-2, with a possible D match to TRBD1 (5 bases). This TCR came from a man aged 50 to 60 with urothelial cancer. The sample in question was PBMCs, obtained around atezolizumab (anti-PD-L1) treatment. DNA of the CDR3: TGTGCCAGCAGCCGCAGGATGGGGGGGTACGCTTTCTTT. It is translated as CASSRRMGGYAFF.